The T cell receptor beta chain described here comes from a study of cytomegalovirus exposure and HLA in healthy donors. Overall study results and limits: The productive fraction for most TCR beta V segments was about 90% or about 30% in an earlier analysis. The authors considered a cluster of highly shared sequence variants likely to be a sequencing artifact.

Remarks on this clone: The antigen is not known.

Both 60 Vbeta primers and 13 Jbeta primers went into the PCR. Profiled with immunoSEQ multiplex PCR; TCRdb holds only in-frame clones, not every one. The table lists 150,000 to 200,000 clones, about 72% of them singletons. The CDR3 runs to 13 residues. Germline trimming cut 1 base from V and 4 bases from J; bases unmatched to any gene: 1. Germline lookup yields CDR1 MNHEY and CDR2 SMNVEV (reference sequence). This cohort consisted of healthy bone marrow donors. The receptor was isolated from a man aged 30 to 39 in good health and CMV-seropositive. The specimen was PBMCs. The V and J genes are TRBV27 and TRBJ2-7, with 7 bases matching TRBD1. Here the CDR3 reads CASSLWTGYEQYF. The CDR3 DNA reads TGTGCCAGCAGTTTATGGACAGGATACGAGCAGTACTTC.